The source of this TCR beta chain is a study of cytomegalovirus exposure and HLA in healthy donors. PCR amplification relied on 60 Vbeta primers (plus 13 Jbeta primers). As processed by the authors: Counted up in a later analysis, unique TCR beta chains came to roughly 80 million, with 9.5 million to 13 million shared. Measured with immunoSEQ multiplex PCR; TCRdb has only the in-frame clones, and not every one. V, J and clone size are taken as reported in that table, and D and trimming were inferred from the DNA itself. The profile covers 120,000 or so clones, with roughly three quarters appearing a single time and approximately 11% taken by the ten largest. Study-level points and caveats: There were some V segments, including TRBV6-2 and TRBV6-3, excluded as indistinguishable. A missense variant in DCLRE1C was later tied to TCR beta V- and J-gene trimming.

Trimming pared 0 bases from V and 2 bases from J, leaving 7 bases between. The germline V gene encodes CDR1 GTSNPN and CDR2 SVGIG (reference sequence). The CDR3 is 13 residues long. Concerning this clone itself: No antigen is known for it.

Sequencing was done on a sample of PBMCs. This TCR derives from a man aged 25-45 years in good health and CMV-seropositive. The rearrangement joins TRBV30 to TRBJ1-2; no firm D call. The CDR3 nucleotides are TGTGCCTGGAGTGTCGGTCAAAACTATGGCTACACCTTC. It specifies CAWSVGQNYGYTF.